The 3 T cell receptor beta chains in this list originate from one sample, sequenced in a study of a mutant IDH1 vaccine in newly diagnosed glioma. Specified time point: week 5, during vaccination. What each vaccine dose contained was 300 ug of mutant IDH1 20-mer peptide, accompanied by topical imiquimod. For these TCRs, the target antigens are not known. The method was immunoSEQ multiplex PCR; TCRdb's version includes in-frame clones alone and lacks a portion of them. The repertoire holds about 40,000 clones, roughly nine tenths seen once, with about 2.4% in the top ten. The source was PBMCs, collected from a glioma patient whose treatment included an IDH1 peptide vaccine. These receptors all stem from a man over 45 with glioma.

This clone was seen a handful of times. The J gene is TRBJ1-2, the V gene TRBV6-5, with TRBD1 matching 12 bases. The CDR3 length is 15 residues. The trim removed 0 bases at V and 8 bases at J, leaving 4 bases unmatched. Germline CDR1 MNHEY, CDR2 SVGAGI. This CDR3 reads CASSYSGQGAKGYTF. The CDR3 DNA is TGTGCCAGCAGTTACTCGGGACAGGGGGCCAAAGGCTACACCTTC.

The rearrangement links TRBV7-2 to TRBJ1-1; D may be TRBD1 (6 bases). The CDR3 is 16 residues long. Per the germline V gene, CDR1 is SGHTA and CDR2 is FQGNSA. V was trimmed by 1 base and J by 6 bases, leaving 18 bases between them. CDR3 region: CASSLVVHGGQSEAFF. The CDR3 DNA sequence: TGTGCCAGCAGCTTAGTCGTTCATGGGGGGCAGTCTGAAGCTTTCTTT.

The chain recombines TRBV10-2 with TRBJ2-7, with a weak D call TRBD1 (5 bases). This CDR3 has 16 residues. Germline loops: CDR1 WSHSY, CDR2 SAAADI. The V end lost 6 bases, the J end lost 2 bases, and 20 bases lay between the germline ends. CDR3 region: CASSPEYGHPAYEQYF. CDR3 in DNA: TGCGCCAGCAGCCCCGAATACGGACACCCGGCCTACGAGCAGTACTTC.